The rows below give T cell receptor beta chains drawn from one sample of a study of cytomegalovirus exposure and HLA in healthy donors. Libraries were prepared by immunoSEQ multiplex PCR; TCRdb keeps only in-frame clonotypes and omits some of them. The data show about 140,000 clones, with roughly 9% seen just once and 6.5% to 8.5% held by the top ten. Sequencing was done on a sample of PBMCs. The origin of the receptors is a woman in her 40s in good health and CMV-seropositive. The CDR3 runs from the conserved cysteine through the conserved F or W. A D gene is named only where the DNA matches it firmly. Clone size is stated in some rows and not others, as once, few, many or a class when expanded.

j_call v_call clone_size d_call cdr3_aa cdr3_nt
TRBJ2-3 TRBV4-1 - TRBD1 CASGVGDSPPSPDTQYF TGCGCCAGCGGGGTGGGGGACAGTCCCCCGTCGCCAGATACGCAGTATTTT
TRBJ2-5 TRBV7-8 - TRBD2 CASSLGTSGGSPQETQYF TGTGCCAGCAGCCTTGGGACTAGCGGGGGGTCCCCCCAAGAGACCCAGTACTTC
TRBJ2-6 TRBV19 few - CAAATGSSGANVLTF TGTGCCGCCGCGACGGGGAGCTCTGGGGCCAACGTCCTGACTTTC
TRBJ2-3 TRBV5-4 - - CASSEGRLAGDTQYF TGTGCCAGCAGTGAGGGAAGGCTAGCCGGGGATACGCAGTATTTT
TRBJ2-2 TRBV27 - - CASSFSSGEGELFF TGTGCCAGCAGTTTCTCTTCGGGGGAGGGGGAGCTGTTTTTT
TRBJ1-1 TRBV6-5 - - CASSLAVDTEAFF TGTGCCAGCAGTTTGGCCGTGGACACTGAAGCTTTCTTT
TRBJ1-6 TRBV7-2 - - CASSLNSGMGNSPLHF TGTGCCAGCAGCTTAAATTCGGGGATGGGTAATTCACCCCTCCACTTT
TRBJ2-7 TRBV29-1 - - CSVRGGSGEQYF TGCAGCGTCAGGGGCGGATCGGGCGAGCAGTACTTC
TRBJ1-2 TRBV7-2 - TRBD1 CASSRDRTYNYGYTF TGTGCCAGCAGCAGGGACAGGACCTATAACTATGGCTACACCTTC
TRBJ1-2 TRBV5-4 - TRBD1 CASSYAGQGAYGYTF TGTGCCAGCAGCTACGCCGGACAGGGGGCTTATGGCTACACCTTC
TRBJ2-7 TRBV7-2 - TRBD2 CASSLMATAGSTYEQYF TGTGCCAGCAGCTTAATGGCTACAGCGGGGTCGACCTACGAGCAGTACTTC
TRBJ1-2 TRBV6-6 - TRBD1 CASSGTGGHGYTF TGTGCCAGCAGCGGGACAGGGGGTCATGGCTACACCTTC
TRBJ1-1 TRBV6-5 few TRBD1 CASIPTGTDEAFF TGTGCCAGCATTCCTACCGGGACAGATGAAGCTTTCTTT
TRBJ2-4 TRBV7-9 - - CASSLAGGNIQYF TGTGCCAGCAGCTTAGCGGGGGGAAACATTCAGTACTTC
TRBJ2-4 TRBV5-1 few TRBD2 CASSTGAGGDIQYF TGCGCCAGCAGCACGGGGGCGGGGGGGGACATTCAGTACTTC
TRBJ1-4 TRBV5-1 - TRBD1 CASSRTPGQPIATNEKLFF TGCGCCAGCAGCCGGACCCCGGGACAGCCCATTGCAACTAATGAAAAACTGTTTTTT
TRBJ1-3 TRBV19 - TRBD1 CASGTGTGNTIYF TGTGCCAGCGGGACAGGGACTGGAAACACCATATATTTT
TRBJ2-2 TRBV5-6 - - CASSFGSGELFF TGTGCCAGCAGCTTCGGGTCCGGGGAGCTGTTTTTT
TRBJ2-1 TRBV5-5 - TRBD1 CASTFLQGAHNEQFF TGTGCCAGCACCTTCCTACAGGGGGCTCACAATGAGCAGTTCTTC
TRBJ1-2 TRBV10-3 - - CAISERARSSGYTF TGTGCCATCAGTGAGAGAGCGCGATCTTCCGGCTACACCTTC
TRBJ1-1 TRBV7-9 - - CASSRAGGNTEAFF TGTGCCAGCAGTCGAGCGGGCGGAAACACTGAAGCTTTCTTT
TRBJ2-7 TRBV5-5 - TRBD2 CASSSTGLFYEQYF TGTGCCAGCAGCTCAACGGGACTATTCTACGAGCAGTACTTC
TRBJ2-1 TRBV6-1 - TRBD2 CASRGSGAYNEQFF TGTGCCAGCAGGGGTAGCGGGGCCTACAATGAGCAGTTCTTC
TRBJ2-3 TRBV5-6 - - CASSPLRGTDTQYF TGTGCCAGCAGCCCGCTGAGAGGAACAGATACGCAGTATTTT
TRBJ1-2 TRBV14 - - CASSQPGSNGYTF TGTGCCAGCAGCCAGCCAGGTTCAAATGGCTACACCTTC
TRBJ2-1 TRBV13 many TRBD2 CASGEGGEQFF TGTGCCAGCGGGGAGGGAGGGGAGCAGTTCTTC
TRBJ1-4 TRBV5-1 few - CASSSQGFGEKLFF TGCGCCAGCAGCTCCCAGGGATTCGGTGAAAAACTGTTTTTT